The present entry profiles one T cell receptor (beta chain) with its context. In the authors' workflow: The authors estimated nucleated cell counts from reference gene primer amplification. Repertoires were generated with immunoSEQ multiplex PCR, while TCRdb's copy carries only in-frame clones and drops some. V, J and clone size derive from that table, while D and trimming were established from the DNA sequence. Of about 130,000 clones in the sample, 80% to 90% were seen once. Germline V gives CDR1 SGHRS, CDR2 YFSETQ. With V trimmed by 2 bases and J by 10 bases, 5 bases remained unmatched. The CDR3 extends over 14 amino acids. The data were obtained in a study of blood T cell repertoires in COVID-19. Study-level background: Acute and convalescent COVID-19 samples came from the United States, Italy and Spain. PBMCs, B-cell-depleted T cells, or T cells were the source of the cDNA or gDNA that made up the material.

This chain joins TRBV5-1 and TRBJ1-6, with TRBD1 matching 8 bases. The specimen was peripheral blood. The source of this sequence is a woman aged 55-70 years with acute or convalescent COVID-19. CDR3 nucleotides: TGCGCCAGCAGCTTCGAGACAGGGGTATCACCCCTCCACTTT. It codes for CASSFETGVSPLHF.